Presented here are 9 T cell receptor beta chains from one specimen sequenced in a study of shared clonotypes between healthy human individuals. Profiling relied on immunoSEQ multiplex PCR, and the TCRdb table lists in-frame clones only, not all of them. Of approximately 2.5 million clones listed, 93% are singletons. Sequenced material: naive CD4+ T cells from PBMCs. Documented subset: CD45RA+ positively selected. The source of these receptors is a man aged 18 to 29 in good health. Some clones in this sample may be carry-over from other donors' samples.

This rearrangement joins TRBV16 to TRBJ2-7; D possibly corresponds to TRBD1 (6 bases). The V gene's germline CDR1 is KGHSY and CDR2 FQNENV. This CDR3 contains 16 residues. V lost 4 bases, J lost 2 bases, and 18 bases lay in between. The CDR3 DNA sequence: TGTGCCAGCAGCCCTTCTCCAGGGGCCGAACCCTACGAGCAGTACTTC. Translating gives CASSPSPGAEPYEQYF.

The CDR3 nucleotides read TGTGCCAGCAAGGGTAACCGGGAGCTGTTTTTT. Translated: CASKGNRELFF. This chain connects TRBV2 to TRBJ2-2; D gene ambiguous. This CDR3 is built from 11 residues. Germline loops: CDR1 SNHLY, CDR2 FYNNEI. The V end lost 7 bases, the J end lost 9 bases, and 9 bases lay between the germline ends.

As DNA, the CDR3 is TGCGCCAGCAGCTCTTCGGACCAAGAGACCCAGTACTTC. Protein sequence: CASSSSDQETQYF. The rearrangement uses TRBV5-1 and TRBJ2-5; no clear D. The CDR3 runs 13 residues. V lost 3 bases and J 0 bases, leaving 6 bases between the germline ends. CDR1 and CDR2 (germline): SGHRS, YFSETQ.

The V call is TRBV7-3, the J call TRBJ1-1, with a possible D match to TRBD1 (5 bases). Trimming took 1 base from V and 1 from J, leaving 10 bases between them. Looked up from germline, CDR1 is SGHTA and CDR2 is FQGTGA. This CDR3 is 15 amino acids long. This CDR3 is CASSLIGTTNTEAFF. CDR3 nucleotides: TGTGCCAGCAGCTTAATTGGGACGACGAACACTGAAGCTTTCTTT.

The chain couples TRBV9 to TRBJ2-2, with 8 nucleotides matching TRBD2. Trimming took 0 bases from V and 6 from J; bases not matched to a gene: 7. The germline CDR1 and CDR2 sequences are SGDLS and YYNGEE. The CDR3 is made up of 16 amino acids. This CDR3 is CASSVEPGRDAGELFF. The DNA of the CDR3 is TGTGCCAGCAGCGTAGAGCCCGGGAGGGATGCCGGGGAGCTGTTTTTT.

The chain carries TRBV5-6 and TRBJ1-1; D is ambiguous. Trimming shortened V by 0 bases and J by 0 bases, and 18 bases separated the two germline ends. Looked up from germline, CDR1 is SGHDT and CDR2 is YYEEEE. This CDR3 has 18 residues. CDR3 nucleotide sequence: TGTGCCAGCAGCTTGGCCAGTTCGGGCAGTTGGATGAACACTGAAGCTTTCTTT. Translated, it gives CASSLASSGSWMNTEAFF.

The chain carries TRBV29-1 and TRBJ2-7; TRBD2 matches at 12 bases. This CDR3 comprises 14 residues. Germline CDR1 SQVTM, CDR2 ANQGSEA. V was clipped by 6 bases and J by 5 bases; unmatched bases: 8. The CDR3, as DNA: TGCAGCGTAAGACCCGGACTAGCGGGAAACGAGCAGTACTTC. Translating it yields CSVRPGLAGNEQYF.

The DNA for the CDR3 is TGTGCCAGCAGCTCCCTAGGGGCCCCCGAGGGGGAGCAGTACTTC. Translating gives CASSSLGAPEGEQYF. The gene calls are TRBV7-9 and TRBJ2-7; D is tentatively TRBD1 or TRBD2 (5 bases each). CDR3 length: 15 amino acids. Germline assignment: CDR1 SEHNR and CDR2 FQNEAQ (reference sequence). V was shortened by 4 bases and J by 7 bases, with 20 bases between the two germline ends.

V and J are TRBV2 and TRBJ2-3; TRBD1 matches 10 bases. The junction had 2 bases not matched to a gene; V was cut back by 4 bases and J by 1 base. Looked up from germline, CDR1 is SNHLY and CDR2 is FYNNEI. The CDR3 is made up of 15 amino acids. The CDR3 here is CASSVGTGGTDTQYF. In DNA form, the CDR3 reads TGTGCCAGCAGTGTGGGGACAGGGGGCACAGATACGCAGTATTTT.